This T cell receptor (beta chain) derives from a study of blood T cell repertoires in COVID-19. The CDR3 has 17 residues. Germline CDR1 SGHVS, CDR2 FQNEAQ. V was cut by 3 bases and J by 1 base, with 18 bases left in between. The repertoire was sequenced with immunoSEQ multiplex PCR; TCRdb's copy has only in-frame clones and lacks some. In the table there are approximately 180,000 clones, around 85% of which are singletons. What was sequenced was PBMCs or T cells enriched from blood (not recorded which). This sequence originates from a man aged 40-55 years who had recovered from COVID-19. V usage is TRBV7-8 and J usage is TRBJ1-1; maybe TRBD1 (6 bases). CDR3 protein: CASSFSYDGTSNTEAFF. In DNA, the CDR3 is TGTGCCAGCAGCTTTTCTTATGATGGGACATCGAACACTGAAGCTTTCTTT.